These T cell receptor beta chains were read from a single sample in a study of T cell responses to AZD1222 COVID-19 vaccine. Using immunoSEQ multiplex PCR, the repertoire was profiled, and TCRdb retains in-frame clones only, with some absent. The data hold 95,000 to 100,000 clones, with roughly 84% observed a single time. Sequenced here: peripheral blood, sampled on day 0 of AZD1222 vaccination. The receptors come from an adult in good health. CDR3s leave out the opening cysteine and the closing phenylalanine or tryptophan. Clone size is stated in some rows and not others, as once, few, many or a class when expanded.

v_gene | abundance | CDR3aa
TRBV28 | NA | ASSGTGVSEQY
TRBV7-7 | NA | ASSLEGLGGEQF
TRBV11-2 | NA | ASSPLTGRAGYEQY
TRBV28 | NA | ASSSPEGSTDTQY
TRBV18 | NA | ASSPRTGDFNEKLF
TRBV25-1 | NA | ASSEWGGSYNEQF
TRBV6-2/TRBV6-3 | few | ASSLLRAALPHEQY
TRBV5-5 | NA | ASSLLTTNEKLF
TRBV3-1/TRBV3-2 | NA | ASSSGTYGNTIY
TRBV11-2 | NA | ASSRLRGGSGANVLT
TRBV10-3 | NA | AISGLAGGPDTQY
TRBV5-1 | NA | ASSPEASGNTIY
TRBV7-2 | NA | ASSRDRGKLF
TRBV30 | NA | AWSDGQGVIFGSTDTQY
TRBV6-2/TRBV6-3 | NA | ASSYSKGNNQPQH
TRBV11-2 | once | ASSPPHNEQF
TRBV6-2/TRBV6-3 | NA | ASSYSETGAPGNTEAF
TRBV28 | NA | ASRDDAVINEKLF
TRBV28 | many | ASSPRVSEQF
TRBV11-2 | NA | ASSPRAGGGEQY
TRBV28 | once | ASSLSRQSGKLF
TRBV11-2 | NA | ASSTLGGRNSPLH
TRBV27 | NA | ASSLSIGGGAYNEQF
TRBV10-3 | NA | AIRFFDREDGYT
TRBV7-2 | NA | ASSSTGAGVNQPQH
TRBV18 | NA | ASSPGLAGFPGELF
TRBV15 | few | ATNTRTGSGYT
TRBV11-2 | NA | ASSLDSFLREPGYT
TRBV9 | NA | ASSPEGPSYGYT
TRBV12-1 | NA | ASSPRKTVGETQY
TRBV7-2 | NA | ASMIDLNTEAF
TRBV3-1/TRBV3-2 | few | ASSQASNYGYT
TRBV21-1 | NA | ASSKARQKNTEAF
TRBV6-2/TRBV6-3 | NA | ASSGTGIQPQH